This TCR beta chain comes out of a study of Graves' ophthalmopathy and Graves' hyperthyroidism. Germline CDR1 is MNHNS and CDR2 is SASEGT. V was pared by 7 bases and J by 7 bases, with 22 bases between. This CDR3 contains 16 residues. RNA transcripts served as template for amplifying TCR beta CDR3 sequences. RT-PCR with HTBI primers came first, then second-round multiplex PCR. TCRdb passed the multiplex PCR reads through MiXCR, listing each CDR3 protein once. Among 40,000 to 50,000 distinct CDR3 sequences listed, roughly half were seen once. This clonotype was detected only once. Sequencing input: peripheral blood. The chain combines TRBV6-1 with TRBJ1-4, with D perhaps matching TRBD1 (5 bases). The sequence derives from an adult man with Graves' ophthalmopathy. This CDR3 is CASTGGYSPGIEKLFF. For the CDR3, the DNA is TGTGCCAGCACTGGGGGGTACTCCCCAGGGATTGAAAAACTGTTTTTT.